Each of the 9 T cell receptor beta chains below was sequenced from the same sample in a study of cytomegalovirus exposure and HLA in healthy donors. A multiplex PCR was run with 60 Vbeta primers and 13 Jbeta primers. Sequencing used immunoSEQ multiplex PCR; TCRdb keeps in-frame clones, though not all of them. The data hold roughly 180,000 clones, with about 9% observed a single time. The sequenced sample consisted of PBMCs. The receptors come from a woman aged 25 to 45 in good health and CMV-seropositive.

This clone was detected only a few times. CDR3 sequence (DNA): TGTGCCAGCAGCACGCACGCCGGGAGAACAAACACCATATATTTT. The encoded protein is CASSTHAGRTNTIYF. The gene calls are TRBV13 and TRBJ1-3; D is unclear. Per the germline V gene, CDR1 is PRHDT and CDR2 is FYEKMQ (reference sequence). The ends were cut back, 5 bases at V and 6 bases at J, with 17 bases in the middle. The CDR3 consists of 15 residues. The whole variable domain, filled in from reference TRBV13 and TRBJ1-3, reads AAGVIQSPRHLIKEKRETATLKCYPIPRHDTVYWYQQGPGQDPQFLISFYEKMQSDKGSIPDRFSAQQFSDYHSELNMSSLELGDSALYFCASSTHAGRTNTIYFGEGSWLTVV.

This clone has more than one count but fewer than ten. This rearrangement joins TRBV9 to TRBJ2-7, with 8 nucleotides matching TRBD1. The CDR3 spans 15 residues. Losses at the gene ends were 2 bases for V and 4 bases for J; bases not matched to a gene: 8. The germline V gene has CDR1 SGDLS and CDR2 YYNGEE. The DNA of the CDR3 is TGTGCCAGCAGCGTGGGCGGGACAGGTTCGTACGAGCAGTACTTC. It codes for CASSVGGTGSYEQYF.

The genes are TRBV27 and TRBJ1-1, with 7 positions matching TRBD1. Germline trimming cut 6 bases from V and 5 bases from J; bases unmatched to any gene: 6. This CDR3 has 13 amino acids. The V gene's germline CDR1 is MNHEY and CDR2 SMNVEV (reference sequence). The CDR3 DNA reads as TGTGCCAGCAGCCAGGGGGTTGGGACTGAAGCTTTCTTT. Protein: CASSQGVGTEAFF.

The V call is TRBV4-1, the J call TRBJ1-4, with 7 bases lining up with TRBD1. The CDR3 extends over 21 amino acids. The germline V gene has CDR1 MGHRA and CDR2 YSYEKL. The trim removed 4 bases at V and 0 bases at J, leaving 20 bases unmatched. This CDR3 is CASSPRYLTTGRTATNEKLFF. CDR3 in DNA: TGCGCCAGCAGCCCCCGGTATCTAACGACAGGGCGTACTGCAACTAATGAAAAACTGTTTTTT.

The table lists this clone with a few counts. Other nucleotide sequences from this sample produce the same CDR3. The gene calls are TRBV7-9 and TRBJ1-1, with TRBD1 identical over 8 bases. Germline V CDR1 and CDR2: SEHNR, FQNEAQ (reference sequence). The CDR3 runs to 12 residues. V was clipped by 5 bases and J by 6 bases; unmatched bases: 2. The CDR3 here is CASSPGGPEAFF. In DNA form, the CDR3 reads TGTGCCAGCAGCCCAGGGGGCCCTGAAGCTTTCTTT.

The rearrangement links TRBV20-1 to TRBJ2-7, with D unresolved. The V gene's germline CDR1 is DFQATT and CDR2 SNEGSKA (reference sequence). Trimming pared 6 bases from V and 3 bases from J, leaving 9 bases between. The CDR3 extends over 11 amino acids. CDR3 residues: CSAPSGYEQYF. The DNA of the CDR3 is TGCAGTGCCCCGTCGGGCTACGAGCAGTACTTC.

The CDR3 region is CASSHGGINEKLFF. CDR3 sequence (DNA): TGCGCCAGCAGCCACGGGGGAATAAATGAAAAACTGTTTTTT. The chain links TRBV5-1 to TRBJ1-4, with a possible D match to TRBD1 (5 bases). Trimming pared 4 bases from V and 5 bases from J, leaving 12 bases between. Germline assignment: CDR1 SGHRS and CDR2 YFSETQ. CDR3 length equals 14 residues.

This clone turned up a few times. The chain has TRBV6-1 and TRBJ1-5, with 9 bases that match TRBD1. The germline CDR1 and CDR2 sequences are MNHNS and SASEGT. V was pared by 6 bases and J by 5 bases, with 5 bases of the junction left unmatched. This CDR3 has 14 residues. In nucleotides, the CDR3 is TGTGCCAGCAGAGTCGACAGGGGGTATCAGCCCCAGCATTTT. It is translated as CASRVDRGYQPQHF.

This clone was observed a few times. The chain carries TRBV11-2 and TRBJ2-7; no definite D call. The ends were cut back, 5 bases at V and 0 bases at J, with 11 bases in the middle. The CDR3 runs to 14 residues. Germline CDR1 reads SGHAT; CDR2 reads FQNNGV. CDR3 coding DNA: TGTGCCAGCAGCCCCCGTTGGAGCTCCTACGAGCAGTACTTC. It codes for CASSPRWSSYEQYF. The complete variable domain, with remaining parts taken from reference TRBV11-2 and TRBJ2-7, reads EAGVAQSPRYKIIEKRQSVAFWCNPISGHATLYWYQQILGQGPKLLIQFQNNGVVDDSQLPKDRFSAERLKGVDSTLKIQPAKLEDSAVYLCASSPRWSSYEQYFGPGTRLTVT.